Below, 9 T cell receptor beta chains from the same sample are listed, as sequenced in a study of T cell repertoires in cytomegalovirus infection (dated by TCRdb to about 2019). Sequenced using an Illumina HiSeq 1500. The public sequencing data were trimmed at Q25 with fastp and processed into clonotypes with MiXCR by TCRdb, which kept only in-frame beta chains. Each entry merges the rows of one CDR3 protein and shows their most common DNA and genes. In all, the sample holds over 300,000 distinct CDR3 sequences, and roughly 15% of those were seen once. The ten largest clones capture about 12% of the sample. Sequenced material: PBMCs. The origin of the receptors is a human donor in good health (CMV status not recorded). Some clones in this sample may be carry-over from other donors' samples.

This clonotype was recorded a few times. This sequence joins TRBV6-5 and TRBJ1-1; tentatively, D is TRBD1 (5 bases). Between the trimmed V and J ends, which lost 3 bases and 5 bases, there was a span of 25 bases. The CDR3 length is 18 residues. The germline CDR1 and CDR2 sequences are MNHEY and SVGAGI. In nucleotides, the CDR3 is TGTGCCAGCAGTTATAATTTAATGGCTGCCTTGGGGCGGACTGAAGCTTTCTTT. Encoded protein: CASSYNLMAALGRTEAFF.

There are a few counts of this clonotype. The genes are TRBV12-5 and TRBJ2-7; no firm D call. With 7 bases removed from V and 2 bases from J, the gap between germline ends came to 15 bases. Germline values: CDR1 LGHNT, CDR2 FRNRAP. The CDR3 is 14 amino acids. This CDR3 is CASESGSLPYEQYF. CDR3 in DNA: TGTGCTAGTGAATCTGGCAGCCTACCCTACGAGCAGTACTTC.

This clonotype appeared a few times. This sequence joins TRBV7-2 and TRBJ1-3, with D tentatively TRBD1 (5 bases). CDR3 length: 12 amino acids. Germline V gene lookup returns CDR1 SGHTA and CDR2 FQGNSA. V lost 6 bases, J lost 3 bases, and 6 bases lay in between. This CDR3 reads CASRGGGNTIYF. The CDR3 region has the DNA TGTGCCAGCAGGGGGGGTGGAAACACCATATATTTT.

This clonotype was seen once. This sequence joins TRBV20-1 and TRBJ1-1; 7 positions match TRBD1. The V gene's germline CDR1 is DFQATT and CDR2 SNEGSKA (reference sequence). The CDR3 has 13 residues. Losses at the gene ends were 0 bases for V and 8 bases for J; bases not matched to a gene: 6. This CDR3 reads CSARDRTGREAFF. For the CDR3, the DNA is TGCAGTGCTAGAGACCGGACAGGAAGGGAAGCTTTCTTT.

This clonotype has a count of ten or more. The chain combines TRBV7-2 with TRBJ2-5; TRBD2 agrees at 7 bases. This CDR3 has 18 amino acids. The V segment lost 1 base and the J segment 0 bases; nucleotides outside the gene matches: 11. Germline assignment: CDR1 SGHTA and CDR2 FQGNSA. The CDR3 coding sequence is TGTGCCAGCAGCTTAGTAGCTCCACTGGGGGGGGACCAAGAGACCCAGTACTTC. Its translation is CASSLVAPLGGDQETQYF. The variable domain in full, completed from reference TRBV7-2 and TRBJ2-5, reads GAGVSQSPSNKVTEKGKDVELRCDPISGHTALYWYRQSLGQGLEFLIYFQGNSAPDKSGLPSDRFSAERTGGSVSTLTIQRTQQEDSAVYLCASSLVAPLGGDQETQYFGPGTRLLVL.

This clonotype was picked up a small number of times. V gene TRBV7-2 combines with J gene TRBJ1-2; unclear D gene. V dropped 1 base and J dropped 5 bases, with 14 bases sitting between them. The CDR3 spans 15 residues. Germline V gene lookup returns CDR1 SGHTA and CDR2 FQGNSA. CDR3 coding DNA: TGTGCCAGCAGCTTAGTCCCGGAAGGTATATATGGCTACACCTTC. Translating gives CASSLVPEGIYGYTF.

The table lists this clonotype with a few counts. The chain is built from TRBV5-1 and TRBJ1-1; tentative D call: TRBD1 (6 bases). Germline values: CDR1 SGHRS, CDR2 YFSETQ. V lost 2 bases, J lost 1 base, and 18 bases lay in between. The CDR3 is 17 residues long. The chain's CDR3 is CASSLTILQGGNTEAFF. CDR3 sequence (DNA): TGCGCCAGCAGCTTAACGATTCTACAGGGCGGGAACACTGAAGCTTTCTTT.

This clonotype has ten or more counts. This chain joins TRBV27 and TRBJ1-5, with D possibly being TRBD1 (6 bases). From germline, CDR1 is MNHEY and CDR2 SMNVEV (reference sequence). This CDR3 comprises 17 residues. Deletions cut 7 bases from V and 10 bases from J, with 29 bases between. DNA of the CDR3: TGTGCCAGCAAACGACGCCGGGGGGCCGGCGGGTTGGAACCCCAGCATTTT. This encodes CASKRRRGAGGLEPQHF.

This clonotype was counted many times. The chain joins TRBV10-3 to TRBJ1-1; 7 positions agree with TRBD1. The J segment lost 5 bases and the V segment lost 3 bases, leaving 12 bases of the junction unmatched. Germline CDR1 is ENHRY and CDR2 is SYGVKD. This CDR3 has 16 residues. The CDR3 coding sequence is TGTGCCATCAGTGACTCCGTAAAAACAGGGGAGACTGAAGCTTTCTTT. Translation: CAISDSVKTGETEAFF.